The following is a T cell receptor (beta chain) sequence with its context. Its antigen is unknown. PCR used 60 Vbeta primers and 13 Jbeta primers. Libraries were prepared by immunoSEQ multiplex PCR; TCRdb keeps only in-frame clonotypes and omits some of them. This sample has 150,000 to 200,000 clones; 75% occur once, and the top ten carry about 7.6%. The data are from a study of cytomegalovirus exposure and HLA in healthy donors. Study-level points and caveats: Reported performance of the classifier showed diagnosis of cytomegalovirus status with high specificity and sensitivity.

The CDR3 sequence is 17 residues long. Germline lookup yields CDR1 MDHEN and CDR2 SYDVKM. Trimming removed 6 bases at V and 0 bases at J, with 17 bases between. The chain carries TRBV28 and TRBJ2-2; TRBD2 is a possible D gene (5 bases). Sequencing was carried out using PBMCs. The clonotype originates from a woman aged 40 to 50 in good health and CMV-seropositive. The CDR3 DNA is TGTGCCAGCAGCCTGTGGGAGATCGGATCGAACACCGGGGAGCTGTTTTTT. The encoded protein is CASSLWEIGSNTGELFF.